This is a list of T cell receptor beta chains from one sample in a study of a mutant IDH1 vaccine in newly diagnosed glioma. TCRdb's table, derived via immunoSEQ multiplex PCR, lists solely in-frame clones and lacks some. The repertoire holds approximately 44,000 clones, with approximately 90% as singletons. These receptors' targets are unknown. This specimen was PBMCs, taken from a glioma patient whose treatment included an IDH1 peptide vaccine. These receptors originate from a middle-aged man with glioma. The CDR3 runs from the conserved cysteine through the conserved F or W. D genes are given only for firm matches. Clone size is given for some rows only: seen once, a few or many times, or a class if the clone is expanded.

CDR3 protein | CDR3 DNA | V gene | D gene | J gene | clone size
CASNPGTGVSGANVLTF | TGTGCCAGTAACCCGGGGACAGGAGTCTCTGGGGCCAACGTCCTGACTTTC | TRBV19 | TRBD1 | TRBJ2-6 | NA
CASSLVGTGGQNAEAFF | TGCGCCAGCAGCTTGGTGGGGACAGGGGGCCAAAACGCTGAAGCTTTCTTT | TRBV5-1 | TRBD1 | TRBJ1-1 | NA
CAWSPQPRDEQYF | TGTGCCTGGAGCCCCCAGCCTCGAGACGAGCAGTACTTC | TRBV30 | NA | TRBJ2-7 | NA
CAWSQQETQYF | TGTGCCTGGAGCCAGCAAGAGACCCAGTACTTC | TRBV30 | NA | TRBJ2-5 | NA
CAQSRGRGPTDTQYF | TGTGCCCAGAGTCGGGGGCGCGGTCCCACAGATACGCAGTATTTT | TRBV2 | NA | TRBJ2-3 | NA
CASSPSSGKGFF | TGTGCCAGCAGTCCCTCCTCCGGGAAGGGTTTCTTT | TRBV27 | NA | TRBJ1-1 | NA
CASSPLGFRGNQSQHF | TGTGCCAGCTCACCACTGGGATTTCGGGGAAATCAGTCCCAGCATTTT | TRBV18 | NA | TRBJ1-5 | NA
CASKRKEGLSNTGELFF | TGCGCCAGTAAAAGGAAGGAAGGCCTATCGAACACCGGGGAGCTGTTTTTT | TRBV5-1 | NA | TRBJ2-2 | NA
CASSLAPGLNYEQYF | TGTGCCAGCAGCTTAGCGCCAGGGCTGAACTACGAGCAGTACTTC | TRBV7-9 | NA | TRBJ2-7 | NA
CASSLGQGGGEAFF | TGTGCCAGCAGCTTAGGGCAGGGGGGTGGTGAAGCTTTCTTT | TRBV7-9 | TRBD1 | TRBJ1-1 | NA
CASSVAGSGETQYF | TGTGCCAGCAGCGTAGCCGGGAGCGGGGAGACCCAGTACTTC | TRBV9 | NA | TRBJ2-5 | NA
CASRTYGYTF | TGTGCCAGCAGAACCTATGGCTACACCTTC | TRBV2 | NA | TRBJ1-2 | NA
CASHRDFSGNTIYF | TGTGCCAGTCACAGGGACTTCTCTGGAAACACCATATATTTT | TRBV6-1 | NA | TRBJ1-3 | NA
CASSSYMNTEAFF | TGTGCCAGCAGCTCTTACATGAACACTGAAGCTTTCTTT | TRBV5-6 | NA | TRBJ1-1 | NA
CASSQKGGGAAAHGYTF | TGTGCCAGCAGCCAAAAGGGAGGGGGCGCGGCTGCCCATGGCTACACCTTC | TRBV14 | TRBD1 | TRBJ1-2 | NA
CASSLEWRRANYGYTF | TGTGCCAGCAGCTTGGAGTGGCGCAGGGCTAACTATGGCTACACCTTC | TRBV5-6 | NA | TRBJ1-2 | once
CASSQEAFSGNTIYF | TGCGCCAGCAGCCAAGAAGCGTTCTCTGGAAACACCATATATTTT | TRBV4-1 | NA | TRBJ1-3 | NA
CASSQRLAGGTDTQYF | TGTGCCAGCAGCCAAAGGCTAGCTGGCGGCACAGATACGCAGTATTTT | TRBV4-2 | NA | TRBJ2-3 | NA
CASSLGHRVAKNIQYF | TGTGCCAGCAGCTTAGGTCACAGGGTTGCCAAAAACATTCAGTACTTC | TRBV7-3 | NA | TRBJ2-4 | NA
CASSLVQGRSYTEAFF | TGTGCCAGCAGCTTGGTTCAGGGAAGGTCGTACACTGAAGCTTTCTTT | TRBV11-2 | NA | TRBJ1-1 | NA
CASSERAQGPNTGELFF | TGTGCCAGCAGCGAGAGGGCCCAGGGCCCGAACACCGGGGAGCTGTTTTTT | TRBV9 | NA | TRBJ2-2 | NA
CASSMGRGAVETQYF | TGTGCCAGTAGTATGGGCAGGGGGGCAGTGGAGACCCAGTACTTC | TRBV19 | NA | TRBJ2-5 | NA
CASSVGFRTGEKLFF | TGTGCCAGCAGTGTTGGATTCAGGACGGGTGAAAAACTGTTTTTT | TRBV6-1 | NA | TRBJ1-4 | NA